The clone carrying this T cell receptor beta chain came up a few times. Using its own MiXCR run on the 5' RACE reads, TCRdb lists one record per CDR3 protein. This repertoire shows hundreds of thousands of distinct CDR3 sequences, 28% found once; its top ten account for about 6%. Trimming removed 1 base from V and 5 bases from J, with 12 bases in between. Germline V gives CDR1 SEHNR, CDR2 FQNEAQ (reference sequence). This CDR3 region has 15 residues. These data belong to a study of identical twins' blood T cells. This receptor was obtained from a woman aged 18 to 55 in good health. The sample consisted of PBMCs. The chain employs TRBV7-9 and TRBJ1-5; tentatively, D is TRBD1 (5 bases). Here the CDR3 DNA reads TGTGCCAGCAGCTTAGGCGGGGGAGGGGATCAGCCCCAGCATTTT. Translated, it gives CASSLGGGGDQPQHF. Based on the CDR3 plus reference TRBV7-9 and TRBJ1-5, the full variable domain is DTGVSQNPRHKITKRGQNVTFRCDPISEHNRLYWYRQTLGQGPEFLTYFQNEAQLEKSRLLSDRFSAERPKGSFSTLEIQRTEQGDSAMYLCASSLGGGGDQPQHFGDGTRLSIL.